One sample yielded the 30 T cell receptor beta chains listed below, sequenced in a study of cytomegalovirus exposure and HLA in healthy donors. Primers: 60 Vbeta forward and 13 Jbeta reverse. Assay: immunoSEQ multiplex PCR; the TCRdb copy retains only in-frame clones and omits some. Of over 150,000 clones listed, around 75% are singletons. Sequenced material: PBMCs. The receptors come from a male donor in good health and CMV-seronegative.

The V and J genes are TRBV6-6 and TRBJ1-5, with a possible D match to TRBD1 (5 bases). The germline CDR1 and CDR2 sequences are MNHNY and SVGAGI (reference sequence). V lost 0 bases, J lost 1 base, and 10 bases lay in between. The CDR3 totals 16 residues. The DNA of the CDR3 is TGTGCCAGCAGTTACTCGAGGCAGGGAAGCAATCAGCCCCAGCATTTT. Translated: CASSYSRQGSNQPQHF.

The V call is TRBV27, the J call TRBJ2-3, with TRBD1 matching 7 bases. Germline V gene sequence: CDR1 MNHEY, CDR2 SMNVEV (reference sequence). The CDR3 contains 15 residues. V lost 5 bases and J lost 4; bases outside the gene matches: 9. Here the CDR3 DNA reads TGTGCCAGCAGTCCTACACAGGGGCGGTCAGATACGCAGTATTTT. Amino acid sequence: CASSPTQGRSDTQYF.

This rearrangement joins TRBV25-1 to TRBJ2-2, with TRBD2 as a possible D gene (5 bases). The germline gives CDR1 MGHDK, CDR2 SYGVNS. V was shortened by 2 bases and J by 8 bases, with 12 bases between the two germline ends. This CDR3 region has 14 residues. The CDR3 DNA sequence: TGTGCCAGCAGTGAAACGTCGGGGTCTGGGGAGCTGTTTTTT. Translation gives CASSETSGSGELFF.

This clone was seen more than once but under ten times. The CDR3 DNA reads as TGTGCCAGCAGTTTATCCACAGGTAGAATGAACACTGAAGCTTTCTTT. This gives the protein CASSLSTGRMNTEAFF. The J gene is TRBJ1-1, the V gene TRBV27, with D possibly matching TRBD1 (5 bases). Germline CDR1 and CDR2: MNHEY and SMNVEV (reference sequence). The CDR3 spans 16 residues. V shed 0 bases and J shed 0 bases, with 11 bases lying between them.

Written as DNA, the CDR3 is TGTGCCAGCAGGGGCCTAGCGGGAGAGAGTGAGCAGTTCTTC. This translates into CASRGLAGESEQFF. The rearrangement uses TRBV2 and TRBJ2-1; 10 bases align to TRBD2. Germline V gene data show CDR1 as SNHLY and CDR2 as FYNNEI. J was trimmed by 9 bases and V by 6 bases; bases with no gene match: 8. This CDR3 region has 14 residues.

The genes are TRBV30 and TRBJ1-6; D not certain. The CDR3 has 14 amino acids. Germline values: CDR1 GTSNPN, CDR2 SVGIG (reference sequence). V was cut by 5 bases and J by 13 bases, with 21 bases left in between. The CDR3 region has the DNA TGTGCCTGGGGGAGACCGGGATCCCTTCACCCCCTCCACTTT. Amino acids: CAWGRPGSLHPLHF.

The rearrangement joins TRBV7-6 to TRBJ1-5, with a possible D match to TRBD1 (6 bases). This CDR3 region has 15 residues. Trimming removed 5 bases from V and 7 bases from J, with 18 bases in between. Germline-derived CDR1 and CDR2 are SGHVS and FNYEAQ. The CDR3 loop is CASSASGTNFQPQHF. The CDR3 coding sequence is TGTGCCAGCAGCGCCTCCGGGACAAACTTCCAGCCCCAGCATTTT.

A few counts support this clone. The CDR3 DNA follows: TGTGCCAGCAGTTCCCTGGACAGGGGCCATGGCTACACCTTC. This sequence encodes CASSSLDRGHGYTF. V usage is TRBV6-6 and J usage is TRBJ1-2, with TRBD1 identical over 9 bases. Germline V gives CDR1 MNHNY, CDR2 SVGAGI (reference sequence). The CDR3 contains 14 residues. V trimming: 4 bases; J trimming: 6 bases; junction bases outside the gene matches: 6.

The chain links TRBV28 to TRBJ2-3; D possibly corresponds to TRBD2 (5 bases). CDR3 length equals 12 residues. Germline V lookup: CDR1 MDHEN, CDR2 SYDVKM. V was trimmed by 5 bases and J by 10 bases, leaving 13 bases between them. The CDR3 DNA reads TGTGCCAGCAGTCGAGGGTTTGGAGCGCAGTATTTT. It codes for CASSRGFGAQYF.

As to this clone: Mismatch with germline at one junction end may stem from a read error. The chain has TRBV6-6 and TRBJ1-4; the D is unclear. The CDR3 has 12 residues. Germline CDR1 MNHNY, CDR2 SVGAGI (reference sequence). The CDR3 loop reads CAGSYQNEKLFF. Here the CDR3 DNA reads TGTGCCGGCAGTTACCAAAATGAAAAACTGTTTTTT.

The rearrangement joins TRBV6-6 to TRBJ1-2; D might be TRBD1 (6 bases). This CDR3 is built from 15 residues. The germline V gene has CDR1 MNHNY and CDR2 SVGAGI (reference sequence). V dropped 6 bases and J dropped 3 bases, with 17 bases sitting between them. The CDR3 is CASSQLPQGHYGYTF. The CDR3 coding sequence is TGTGCCAGCAGCCAACTCCCTCAGGGGCACTATGGCTACACCTTC.

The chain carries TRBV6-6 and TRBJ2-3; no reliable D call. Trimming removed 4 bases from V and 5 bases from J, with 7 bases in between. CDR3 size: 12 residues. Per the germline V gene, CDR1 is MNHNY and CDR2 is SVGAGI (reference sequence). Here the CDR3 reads CASSSNKDTQYF. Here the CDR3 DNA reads TGTGCCAGCAGTTCAAACAAAGATACGCAGTATTTT.

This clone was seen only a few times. CDR3 nucleotide sequence: TGTGCCAGCAGTTTCGCCTACGAGCAGTACTTC. This translates into CASSFAYEQYF. The V call is TRBV28, the J call TRBJ2-7; D is unclear. V dropped 3 bases and J dropped 2 bases, with 2 bases sitting between them. The CDR3 covers 11 residues. The germline gives CDR1 MDHEN, CDR2 SYDVKM.

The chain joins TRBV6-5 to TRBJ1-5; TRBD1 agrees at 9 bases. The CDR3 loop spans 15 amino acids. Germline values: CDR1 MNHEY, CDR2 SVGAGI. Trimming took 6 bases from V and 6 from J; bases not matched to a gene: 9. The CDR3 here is CASSEDRGSAQPQHF. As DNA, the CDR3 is TGTGCCAGCAGCGAGGACAGGGGCAGTGCTCAGCCCCAGCATTTT.

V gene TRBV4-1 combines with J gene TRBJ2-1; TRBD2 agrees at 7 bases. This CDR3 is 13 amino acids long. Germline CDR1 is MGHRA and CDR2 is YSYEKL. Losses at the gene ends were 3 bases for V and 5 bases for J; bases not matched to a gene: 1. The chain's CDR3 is CASSQGLHNEQFF. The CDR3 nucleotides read TGCGCCAGCAGCCAGGGACTACACAATGAGCAGTTCTTC.

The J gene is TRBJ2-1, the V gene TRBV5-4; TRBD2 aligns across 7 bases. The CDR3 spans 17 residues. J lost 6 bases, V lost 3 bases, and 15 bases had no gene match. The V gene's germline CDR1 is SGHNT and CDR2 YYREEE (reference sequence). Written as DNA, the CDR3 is TGTGCCAGCAGCTCCCGGGGGGTGCCTTCGCCCATCAATGAGCAGTTCTTC. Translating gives CASSSRGVPSPINEQFF.

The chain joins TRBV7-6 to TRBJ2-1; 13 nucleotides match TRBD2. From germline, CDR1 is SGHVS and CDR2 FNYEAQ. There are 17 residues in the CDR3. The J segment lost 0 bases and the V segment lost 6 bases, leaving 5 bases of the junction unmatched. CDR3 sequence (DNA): TGTGCCAGCAGAGGGACTAGCGGGACCCCCTCCTACAATGAGCAGTTCTTC. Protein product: CASRGTSGTPSYNEQFF.

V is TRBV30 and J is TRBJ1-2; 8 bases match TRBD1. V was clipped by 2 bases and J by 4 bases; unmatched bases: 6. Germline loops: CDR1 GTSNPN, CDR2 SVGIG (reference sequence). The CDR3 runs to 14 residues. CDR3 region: CAWSSRTGSYGYTF. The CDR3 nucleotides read TGTGCCTGGAGTTCTCGGACAGGGAGCTATGGCTACACCTTC.

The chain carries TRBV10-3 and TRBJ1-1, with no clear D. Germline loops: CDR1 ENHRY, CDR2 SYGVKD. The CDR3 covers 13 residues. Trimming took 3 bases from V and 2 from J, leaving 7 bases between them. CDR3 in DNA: TGTGCCATCAGTGACCTAGGCAACACTGAAGCTTTCTTT. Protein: CAISDLGNTEAFF.

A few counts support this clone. CDR3 sequence reads: CASSSGRELNYGYTF. DNA for the CDR3: TGTGCCAGCAGCTCAGGAAGGGAGTTGAACTATGGCTACACCTTC. The chain combines TRBV11-2 with TRBJ1-2; D not certain. This CDR3 region has 15 residues. Per the germline V gene, CDR1 is SGHAT and CDR2 is FQNNGV. V was clipped by 4 bases and J by 2 bases, with 14 bases between them.

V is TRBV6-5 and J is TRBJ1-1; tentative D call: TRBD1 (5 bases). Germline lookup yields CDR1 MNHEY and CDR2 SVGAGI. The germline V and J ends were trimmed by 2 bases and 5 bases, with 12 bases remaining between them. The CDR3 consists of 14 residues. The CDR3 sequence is CASSYGGEGTEAFF. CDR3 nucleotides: TGTGCCAGCAGTTACGGTGGGGAGGGGACTGAAGCTTTCTTT.

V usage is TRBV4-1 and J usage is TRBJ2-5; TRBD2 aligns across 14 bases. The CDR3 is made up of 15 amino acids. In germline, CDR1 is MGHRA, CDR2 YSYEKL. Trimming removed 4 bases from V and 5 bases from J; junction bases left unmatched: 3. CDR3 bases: TGCGCCAGCAGCCTGGGGACTAGCGGGGGCGAGACCCAGTACTTC. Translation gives CASSLGTSGGETQYF.

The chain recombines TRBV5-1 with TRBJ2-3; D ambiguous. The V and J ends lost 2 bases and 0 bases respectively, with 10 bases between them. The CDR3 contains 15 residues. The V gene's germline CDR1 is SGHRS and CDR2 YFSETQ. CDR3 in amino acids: CASSFTGMSTDTQYF. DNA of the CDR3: TGCGCCAGCAGCTTTACGGGTATGAGCACAGATACGCAGTATTTT.

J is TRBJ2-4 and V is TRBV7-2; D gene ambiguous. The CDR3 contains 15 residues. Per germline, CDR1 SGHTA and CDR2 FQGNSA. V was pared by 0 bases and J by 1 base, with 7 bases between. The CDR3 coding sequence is TGTGCCAGCAGCTTAGCCCTTGCGGCCAAAAACATTCAGTACTTC. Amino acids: CASSLALAAKNIQYF.

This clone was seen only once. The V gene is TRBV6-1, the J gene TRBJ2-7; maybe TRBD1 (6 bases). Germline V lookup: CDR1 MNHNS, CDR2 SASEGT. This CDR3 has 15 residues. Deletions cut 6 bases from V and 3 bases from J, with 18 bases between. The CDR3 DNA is TGTGCCAGCAGGGACCCGGGACACGACGGCTACGAGCAGTACTTC. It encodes CASRDPGHDGYEQYF.

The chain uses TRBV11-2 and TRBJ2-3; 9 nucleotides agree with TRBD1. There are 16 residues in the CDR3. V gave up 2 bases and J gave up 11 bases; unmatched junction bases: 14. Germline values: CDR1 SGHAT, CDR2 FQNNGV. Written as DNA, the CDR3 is TGTGCCAGCAGCTTAAGGGGACAGGGACCTGGCTCGGTGCAGTATTTT. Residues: CASSLRGQGPGSVQYF. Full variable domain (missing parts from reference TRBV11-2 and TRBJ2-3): EAGVAQSPRYKIIEKRQSVAFWCNPISGHATLYWYQQILGQGPKLLIQFQNNGVVDDSQLPKDRFSAERLKGVDSTLKIQPAKLEDSAVYLCASSLRGQGPGSVQYFGPGTRLTVL.

The CDR3 nucleotides read TGTGCCTGGAGTCCCACACGTGGGACAGAAGCTTTCTTT. This sequence encodes CAWSPTRGTEAFF. The chain recombines TRBV30 with TRBJ1-1; a possible D gene is TRBD1 (6 bases). Germline values: CDR1 GTSNPN, CDR2 SVGIG (reference sequence). V dropped 2 bases and J dropped 8 bases, with 15 bases sitting between them. This CDR3 contains 13 residues. Filled out from reference TRBV30 and TRBJ1-1, the complete variable domain reads SQTIHQWPATLVQPVGSPLSLECTVEGTSNPNLYWYRQAAGRGLQLLFYSVGIGQISSEVPQNLSASRPQDRQFILSSKKLLLSDSGFYLCAWSPTRGTEAFFGQGTRLTVV.

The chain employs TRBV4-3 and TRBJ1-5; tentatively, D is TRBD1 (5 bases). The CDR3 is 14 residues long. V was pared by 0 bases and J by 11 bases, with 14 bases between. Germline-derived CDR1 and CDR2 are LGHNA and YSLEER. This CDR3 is CASSQDYGGWSQHF. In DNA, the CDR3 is TGCGCCAGCAGCCAAGATTACGGGGGTTGGTCCCAGCATTTT.

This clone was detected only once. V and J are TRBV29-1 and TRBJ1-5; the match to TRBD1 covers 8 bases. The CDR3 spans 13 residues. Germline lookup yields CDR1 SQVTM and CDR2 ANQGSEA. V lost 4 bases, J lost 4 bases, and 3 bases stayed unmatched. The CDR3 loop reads CSVGQGANQPQHF. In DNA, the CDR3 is TGCAGCGTTGGTCAGGGGGCAAATCAGCCCCAGCATTTT.

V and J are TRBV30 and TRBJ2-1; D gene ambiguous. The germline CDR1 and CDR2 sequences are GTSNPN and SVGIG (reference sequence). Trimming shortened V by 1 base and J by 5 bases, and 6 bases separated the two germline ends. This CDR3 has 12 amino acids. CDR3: CAWSEQNNEQFF. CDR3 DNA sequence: TGTGCCTGGAGTGAGCAAAACAATGAGCAGTTCTTC.